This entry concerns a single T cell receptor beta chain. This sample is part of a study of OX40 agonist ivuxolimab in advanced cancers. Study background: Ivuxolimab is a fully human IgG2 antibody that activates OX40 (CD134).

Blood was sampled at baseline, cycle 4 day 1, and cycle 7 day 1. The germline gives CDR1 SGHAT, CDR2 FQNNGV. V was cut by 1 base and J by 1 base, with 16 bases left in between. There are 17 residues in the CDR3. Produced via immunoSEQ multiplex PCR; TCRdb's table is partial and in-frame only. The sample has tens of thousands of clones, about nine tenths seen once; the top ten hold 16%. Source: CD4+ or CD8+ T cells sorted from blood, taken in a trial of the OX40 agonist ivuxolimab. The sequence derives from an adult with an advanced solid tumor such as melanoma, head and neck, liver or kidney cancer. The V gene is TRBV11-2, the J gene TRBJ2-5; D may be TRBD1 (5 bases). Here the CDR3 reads CASSLVGHSGPQETQYF. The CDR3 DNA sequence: TGTGCCAGCAGCTTAGTGGGGCATTCTGGTCCCCAAGAGACCCAGTACTTC.